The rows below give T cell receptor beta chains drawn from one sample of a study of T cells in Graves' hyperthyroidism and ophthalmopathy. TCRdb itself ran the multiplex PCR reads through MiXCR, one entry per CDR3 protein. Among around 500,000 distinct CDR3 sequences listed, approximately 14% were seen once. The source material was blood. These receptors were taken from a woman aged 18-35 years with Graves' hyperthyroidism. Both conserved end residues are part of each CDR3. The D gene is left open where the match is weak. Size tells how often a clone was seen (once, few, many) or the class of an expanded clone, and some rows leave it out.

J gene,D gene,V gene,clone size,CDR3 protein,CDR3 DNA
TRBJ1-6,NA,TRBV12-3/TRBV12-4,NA,CASSRAGVNSPLHF,TGTGCCAGCAGCCGGGCGGGGGTTAATTCACCCCTCCACTTT
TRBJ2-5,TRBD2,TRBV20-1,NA,CSARLAGGGVATQYF,TGCAGTGCAAGACTAGCGGGAGGAGGGGTAGCGACCCAGTACTTC
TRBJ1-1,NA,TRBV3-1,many,CASSHHDRNTEAFF,TGTGCCAGCAGCCATCACGACAGGAACACTGAAGCTTTCTTT
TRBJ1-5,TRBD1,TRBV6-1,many,CASTRTGGQPQHF,TGTGCCAGCACCAGGACAGGGGGTCAGCCCCAGCATTTT
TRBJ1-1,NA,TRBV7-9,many,CASSLEWAEEAFF,TGTGCCAGCAGCTTAGAATGGGCAGAAGAAGCTTTCTTT
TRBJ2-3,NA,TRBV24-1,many,CATSDPGRADTQYF,TGTGCCACCAGTGACCCTGGGAGAGCTGATACGCAGTATTTT
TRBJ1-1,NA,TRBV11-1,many,CASTPTLGAEAFF,TGTGCCAGCACCCCGACCCTGGGCGCTGAAGCTTTCTTT
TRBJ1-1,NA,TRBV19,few,CATHIGANTEAFF,TGTGCCACCCACATCGGGGCGAACACTGAAGCTTTCTTT
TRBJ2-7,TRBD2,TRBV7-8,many,CASSTTGTSGRALGNEQYF,TGTGCCAGCAGCACAACCGGGACTAGCGGGAGGGCCCTCGGGAACGAGCAGTACTTC
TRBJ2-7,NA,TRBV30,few,CAWNRAYEQYF,TGTGCCTGGAACCGGGCCTACGAGCAGTACTTC
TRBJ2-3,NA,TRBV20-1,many,CSARAQEGRQVHTDTQYF,TGCAGTGCTAGAGCCCAGGAAGGGAGACAGGTGCACACAGATACGCAGTATTTT
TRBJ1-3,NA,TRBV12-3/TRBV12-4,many,CASSLREGESGNTIYF,TGTGCCAGCAGTTTACGGGAGGGCGAATCTGGAAACACCATATATTTT
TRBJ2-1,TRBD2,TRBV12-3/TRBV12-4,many,CASSFSGRSTNEQFF,TGTGCCAGCAGTTTTAGCGGGAGGTCCACGAATGAGCAGTTCTTC
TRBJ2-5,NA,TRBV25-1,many,CASSETGTQALETQYF,TGTGCCAGCAGTGAAACCGGGACACAGGCTTTGGAGACCCAGTACTTC
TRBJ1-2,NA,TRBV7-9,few,CASSHTSRGNYGYTF,TGTGCCAGCAGCCATACAAGTAGGGGTAACTATGGCTACACCTTC
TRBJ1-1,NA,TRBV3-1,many,CASSRTDRNTEAFF,TGTGCCAGCAGCAGGACAGACCGGAACACTGAAGCTTTCTTT
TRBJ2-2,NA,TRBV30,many,CAWIGGTTILTGELFF,TGTGCCTGGATCGGAGGGACAACTATTCTCACCGGGGAGCTGTTTTTT
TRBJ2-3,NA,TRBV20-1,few,CSASRQQLTDTQYF,TGCAGTGCTAGTAGGCAACAACTCACAGATACGCAGTATTTT
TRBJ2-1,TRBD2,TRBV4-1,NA,CASSQVPTPVSGRAGDEQFF,TGCGCCAGCAGCCAAGTCCCAACCCCGGTGAGCGGGAGGGCAGGAGATGAGCAGTTCTTC
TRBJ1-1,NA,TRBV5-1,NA,CASSGGEYSEAFF,TGCGCCAGCAGCGGAGGAGAATATTCTGAAGCTTTCTTT
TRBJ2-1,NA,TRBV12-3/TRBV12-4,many,CASSSGGGSYNEQFF,TGTGCCAGCAGTTCCGGAGGAGGCTCCTACAATGAGCAGTTCTTC